This paragraph covers one TCR beta chain sequence. Sequenced by immunoSEQ multiplex PCR; TCRdb stores in-frame clones only, minus some. The table lists approximately 80,000 clones, almost 85% of them singletons. The source of the sample is a study of blood T cell repertoires in COVID-19. Study background: The analysed material was cDNA or gDNA that came from T cells, B-cell-depleted T cells, or PBMCs.

The V gene's germline CDR1 is LGHDT and CDR2 YNNKEL (reference sequence). The CDR3 contains 15 residues. V was pared by 2 bases and J by 5 bases, with 4 bases of the junction left unmatched. The sample was peripheral blood. This receptor was obtained from a man in his fifties or sixties with acute or convalescent COVID-19. J is TRBJ2-1 and V is TRBV3-1 (or the pseudogene TRBV3-2); 9 bases map to TRBD2. The CDR3 nucleotides read TGTGCCAGCAGCCAAAATAGCGGGGGAAACAATGAGCAGTTCTTC. It specifies CASSQNSGGNNEQFF.